Listed below are T cell receptor beta chains from one sample, sequenced in a study of CD8 T cell repertoires and HIV-1 epitope variants. Sequenced by immunoSEQ multiplex PCR; TCRdb stores in-frame clones only, minus some. This repertoire shows roughly 5,000 clones, 50% to 80% found once; its top ten account for over 35%. Antigens of these TCRs are unknown. Sequenced input: cultured CD8+ T cells derived from PBMCs. These TCRs come from a male donor with HIV. Both conserved end residues are part of each CDR3. The D gene is left open where the match is weak. Not all rows give a size; the values are once, few, many and, for expanded clones, a class.

d_call clone_size j_call v_call cdr3_length cdr3_nt cdr3_aa
- once TRBJ1-1 TRBV7-2 14 TGTGCCAGCAGCCCCGCGGGGGTTGGCACTGAAGCTTTCTTT CASSPAGVGTEAFF
TRBD1 - TRBJ1-4 TRBV4-2 16 TGTGCCAGCAGCCAGGCGACAGGGGTCTCTAATGAAAAACTGTTTTTT CASSQATGVSNEKLFF
TRBD2 - TRBJ2-7 TRBV6-1 16 TGTGCCAGCAGTGCTACTAGCGGGGGGGCCGGCAACGAGCAGTACTTC CASSATSGGAGNEQYF
TRBD2 - TRBJ2-1 TRBV11-3 14 TGTGCCAGCAGCACACAATATACTAGCGATGAGCAGTTCTTC CASSTQYTSDEQFF
- - TRBJ2-2 TRBV6-5 13 TGTGCCAGCAGTTATCCCAACACCGGGGAGCTGTTTTTT CASSYPNTGELFF
- - TRBJ2-7 TRBV7-6 14 TGTGCCAGCAGCTTAGGGGGGCCAGGAGAGGAGCAGTACTTC CASSLGGPGEEQYF
TRBD1 - TRBJ2-1 TRBV29-1 14 TGCAGCGTCATGGGAGGGACAGGGGAGAATGAGCAGTTCTTC CSVMGGTGENEQFF
- - TRBJ2-2 TRBV5-8 15 TGTGCCAGCAGCTCCGGGACTTCGAACACCGGGGAGCTGTTTTTT CASSSGTSNTGELFF
- - TRBJ2-3 TRBV13 15 TGTGCCAGCAGCCACAATCTGGAGGGTTCAGATACGCAGTATTTT CASSHNLEGSDTQYF
TRBD1 - TRBJ2-7 TRBV27 15 TGTGCCAGCAGTGTGGGACAGGGAAGCTCCTACGAGCAGTACTTC CASSVGQGSSYEQYF
- - TRBJ1-2 TRBV30 13 TGTGCCTGGAGATACAGGGCTCGTGATGGCTACACCTTC CAWRYRARDGYTF
- few TRBJ2-2 TRBV6-4 13 TGTGCCAGCAGTGCAGGGGACACCGGGGAGCTGTTTTTT CASSAGDTGELFF
- few TRBJ2-7 TRBV6-5 14 TGTGCCAGCAGTTACTCTGGCGGGTCCTACGAGCAGTACTTC CASSYSGGSYEQYF
- - TRBJ2-5 TRBV2 14 TGTGCCAGCAGTGTAAGTTCGTCGGATTCAGGGCAGTACTTC CASSVSSSDSGQYF
- few TRBJ2-7 TRBV19 12 TGTGCCAGTAGTGCGGGCGACTACGAGCAGTACTTC CASSAGDYEQYF
- - TRBJ2-1 TRBV5-6 16 TGTGCCAGCAGCTTGGCTGGCGAAAGCTCCTACAATGAGCAGTTCTTC CASSLAGESSYNEQFF
TRBD1 once TRBJ1-2 TRBV10-2 19 TGCGCCAGCAGTGCGAATACCGGGACAGGTGGTCTTTCCAACTATGGCTACACCTTC CASSANTGTGGLSNYGYTF
- - TRBJ1-4 TRBV28 13 TGTGCCAGCAGTTTACCCACAGGGGAAAAACTGTTTTTT CASSLPTGEKLFF
TRBD1 once TRBJ2-7 TRBV28 13 TGTGCCAGCAGCCGGGACAGGGTAAACGAGCAGTATTTC CASSRDRVNEQYF
TRBD2 - TRBJ2-1 TRBV7-8 16 TGTGCCAGCAGCGGTAGACTAGCGGGAAGCTACAATGAGCAGTTCTTC CASSGRLAGSYNEQFF
TRBD1 - TRBJ2-1 TRBV30 11 TGTGCCTGGAGCAGCGGGACAGGGGATTTCTTC CAWSSGTGDFF
- - TRBJ1-4 TRBV4-2 13 TGTGCCAGCAGCCAAGGATCACAGGAGGAACTGTTTTTT CASSQGSQEELFF
- - TRBJ2-5 TRBV27 14 TGTGCCAGCAGTCTCGGACGGAACCAAGAGACCCAGTACTTC CASSLGRNQETQYF
- - TRBJ2-1 TRBV6-1 13 TGTGCCAGCAGTGGCGGATTTTACAATGAGCAGTTCTTC CASSGGFYNEQFF
- - TRBJ2-7 TRBV4-3 13 TGCGCCAGCAGCCGTATACTCGACTACGAGCAGTACTTC CASSRILDYEQYF
- - TRBJ2-7 TRBV28 12 TGTGCCAGCAGTCTTAGTCGCCCCGAGCAGTACTTC CASSLSRPEQYF
TRBD1 large TRBJ2-2 TRBV25-1 14 TGTGCCAGCAGTGACGGGACAGCCACCGGGGAGCTGTTTTTT CASSDGTATGELFF
- - TRBJ2-5 TRBV10-2 19 TGCGCCAGCAGTGAGTCGTATTTAGTAACAGCCCCAGCACAAGAGACCCAGTACTTC CASSESYLVTAPAQETQYF
- - TRBJ1-6 TRBV18 19 TGTGCCAGCTCACCGCTATGGGATGATTCAGGCTCCTATAATTCACCCCTCCACTTT CASSPLWDDSGSYNSPLHF
- few TRBJ1-4 TRBV5-4 15 TGTGCCAGCAGCCCGGGGGACGGGGGTAATGAAAAACTGTTTTTT CASSPGDGGNEKLFF
TRBD2 - TRBJ2-3 TRBV30 18 TGTGCCTGGAGTGGGACTAGCGGGGGGCCGAAACCCACAGATACGCAGTATTTT CAWSGTSGGPKPTDTQYF
TRBD2 - TRBJ2-7 TRBV7-2 15 TGTGCCAGCAGCTTGACTAGCGGCTTTAGAGACGAGCAGTACTTC CASSLTSGFRDEQYF
- - TRBJ2-5 TRBV7-2 15 TGTGCCAGCAGGCCACCGGACCGTGGAGGGGAGACCCAGTACTTC CASRPPDRGGETQYF
- - TRBJ2-2 TRBV5-6 16 TGTGCCAGCAGCTTCGAACCGTGGGAGGCCACCGGGGAGCTGTTTTTT CASSFEPWEATGELFF
TRBD1 few TRBJ2-7 TRBV10-3 13 TGTGCCATCAATTCCGGACAGGGCTACGAGCAGTACTTC CAINSGQGYEQYF
TRBD1 - TRBJ2-7 TRBV7-9 14 TGTGCCAGCAGCCCCGCGGACAGGGCCTACGAGCAGTACTTC CASSPADRAYEQYF
- - TRBJ2-1 TRBV27 12 TGTGCCAGCACTGACTCAACCAATGAGCAGTTCTTC CASTDSTNEQFF
- - TRBJ2-1 TRBV4-2 18 TGTGCCAGCAGCCAAGGGTTGCGGGGGCGATCCTACTACAATGAGCAGTTCTTC CASSQGLRGRSYYNEQFF
- - TRBJ1-1 TRBV19 13 TGTGCCAGTAGTATAGATGAAGGAGGGGACGCTTTCTTT CASSIDEGGDAFF
- - TRBJ1-1 TRBV28 14 TGTGCCAGCAGCTTCCAGGGACATAGGACTGAAGCTTTCTTT CASSFQGHRTEAFF
- - TRBJ2-3 TRBV21-1 18 TGTGCCAGCAGCAAAGTGGAAGACCGGGGCCATCCCACAGATACGCAGTATTTT CASSKVEDRGHPTDTQYF
- - TRBJ2-4 TRBV4-3 13 TGCGCCAGCAGCCAACGGGACCAAAACATTCAGTACTTC CASSQRDQNIQYF
- few TRBJ2-7 TRBV11-2 14 TGTGCCAGCAGCGGTTGGAGTAATCCCTACGAGCAGTACTTC CASSGWSNPYEQYF
TRBD2 - TRBJ2-3 TRBV7-2 17 TGTGCCAGCAGCTGGCTAGCGGGGGCCTCCTACACAGATACGCAGTATTTT CASSWLAGASYTDTQYF
- few TRBJ1-1 TRBV19 13 TGTGCCAGTAGTATAGACGAGGGGGAGGAAGCTTTCTTT CASSIDEGEEAFF
- - TRBJ2-1 TRBV29-1 13 TGCAGCGTAACCCGGTCTAGTACGAATGAGCAGTTCTTC CSVTRSSTNEQFF
TRBD2 - TRBJ2-7 TRBV7-9 15 TGTGCCAGCAGCGACGGACTAGCGGGGACCTACGAGCAGTACTTC CASSDGLAGTYEQYF
- - TRBJ2-7 TRBV14 15 TGTGCCAGCAGCCCGGGACCCAATATTCCCTACGAGCAGTACTTC CASSPGPNIPYEQYF
TRBD1 few TRBJ1-5 TRBV7-9 15 TGTGCCAGCAGCCCACAGGGGGCTGGCAATCAGCCCCAGCATTTT CASSPQGAGNQPQHF
TRBD2 few TRBJ2-1 TRBV27 15 TGTGCCAGCAGTTTATTGGGACTAGGTACCAATGAGCAGTTCTTC CASSLLGLGTNEQFF
- - TRBJ2-5 TRBV11-2 14 TGTGCCAGCAGCTTAGTTGGCTCCCCGGGGACCCAGTACTTC CASSLVGSPGTQYF
- - TRBJ2-7 TRBV28 15 TGTGCCAGCAGTGGGGCAGGTCCCCTCTCCTACGAGCAGTACTTC CASSGAGPLSYEQYF
TRBD2 - TRBJ2-4 TRBV27 14 TGTGCCAGCAGTTTAGGGACTAGCGGGAGTAATCAGTACTTC CASSLGTSGSNQYF
- few TRBJ1-1 TRBV7-6 13 TGTGCCAGCAGCATCGAGCCGAACACTGAAGCTTTCTTT CASSIEPNTEAFF
- few TRBJ1-1 TRBV28 13 TGTGCCAGCAGTTTGAGCAGGGGAACTGAAGCTTTCTTT CASSLSRGTEAFF
- medium-sized TRBJ1-1 TRBV6-5 14 TGTGCCAGCAGTTACTTGGATATGAACACTGAAGCTTTCTTT CASSYLDMNTEAFF
TRBD2 - TRBJ2-7 TRBV4-3 14 TGCGCCAGCAGCCAACTAGCGGGAGACCACGAGCAGTACTTC CASSQLAGDHEQYF
- - TRBJ2-3 TRBV4-2 11 TGTGCCAGCAGCCAAGCAGATACGCAGTATTTT CASSQADTQYF
- - TRBJ2-7 TRBV6-1 13 TGTGCCAGCAGCCCGGGGCTCTCCTACGAGCAGTACTTC CASSPGLSYEQYF
- - TRBJ2-2 TRBV19 16 TGTGCCAGTAGTATAGATCTTCGTGGGAACACCGGGGAGCTGTTTTTT CASSIDLRGNTGELFF